This TCR beta chain is drawn from a study of Ad26.COV2.S vaccination and SARS-CoV-2 variants. Study details: Participant was drawn from the COV1001 Ad26.COV2.S trial arm. Study conclusions and caveats: Similar non-spike TCR breadth was observed in recipients of vaccine and of placebo.

Treatment given: about 20 received Ad26.COV2.S at low or high dose, single or two shots; a few received placebo; per-sample allocation not given. The study sampled participants on day 63 after the first vaccine or placebo injection. An Ad26 vector was used to express Wuhan-strain SARS-CoV-2 spike as the vaccine. For this clone: Its antigen is as yet unknown.

The table came from immunoSEQ multiplex PCR; TCRdb's copy has only in-frame clones and leaves some out. This table holds 250,000 or so clones, roughly 85% found once. V was trimmed by 0 bases and J by 0 bases, leaving 16 bases between them. Germline V lookup: CDR1 SGHTS, CDR2 YDEGEE. The CDR3 covers 18 residues. The V gene is TRBV5-8, the J gene TRBJ1-5; D remains ambiguous. The receptor's source is a person aged 18-65 years who received the Ad26.COV2.S COVID-19 vaccine or a placebo. Specimen: peripheral blood, collected in a trial of Ad26.COV2.S vaccine versus placebo. This chain's CDR3 is CASSLVSGLLTSNQPQHF. The CDR3, as DNA: TGTGCCAGCAGCTTGGTGTCAGGATTACTCACTAGCAATCAGCCCCAGCATTTT.